This TCR beta chain was captured in a study of T cells in Graves' hyperthyroidism and ophthalmopathy. Stable disease denoted Graves' hyperthyroidism without ophthalmopathy progression within 18 months. Hyperthyroidism had been newly diagnosed in patients aged 18 to 65, and its duration was under 2 months. Exclusions: uncontrolled infection, other autoimmune disease, pregnancy, lactation. On the basis of clinical symptoms, serum thyroxine and TRAb, thyroid ultrasound and orbital computed tomography, diagnoses were made. The CDR3 regions of TCR beta were amplified from RNA transcripts. HTBI primers drove first-round RT-PCR of the TCR CDR3. TCRdb re-called the multiplex PCR reads through MiXCR, storing one row per CDR3 protein. The table includes more than 500,000 distinct CDR3 sequences, around 15% detected once. This clonotype was observed at least ten times. Germline V gene data show CDR1 as DFQATT and CDR2 as SNEGSKA (reference sequence). CDR3 size: 16 residues. The trim removed 0 bases at V and 10 bases at J, leaving 13 bases unmatched.

J is TRBJ2-1 and V is TRBV20-1, with TRBD2 identical over 9 bases. The origin of this receptor is a woman aged 40 to 50 with Graves' hyperthyroidism. The sequenced material came from blood. Written as DNA, the CDR3 is TGCAGTGCTAGAGATCGCGTGTTAGCGGGAGCGGGGGAGCAGTTCTTC. It encodes CSARDRVLAGAGEQFF.